Below are 11 T cell receptor beta chains sequenced from a single sample in a study of T-cell memory formation after mild COVID-19. One entry per CDR3 protein results from TCRdb running MiXCR on the 5' RACE reads. The sample includes roughly 500,000 distinct CDR3 sequences, 20% of them seen just once. What was sequenced was PBMCs or a T cell subset sorted from them (not recorded which). Source of these receptors: an adult woman who had mild COVID-19 (a few samples of this study predate the infection). Cell type and time point are not known.

The chain is built from TRBV10-3 and TRBJ2-1; 8 nucleotides match TRBD1. Germline V gene lookup returns CDR1 ENHRY and CDR2 SYGVKD. Trimming cost V 7 bases and J 8 bases; bases outside gene matches: 10. The CDR3 covers 14 residues. CDR3 sequence reads: CAINYGQGIDEQFF. The CDR3 DNA reads as TGTGCCATCAATTATGGACAGGGTATCGATGAGCAGTTCTTC.

The chain carries TRBV24-1 and TRBJ2-4; 10 nucleotides match TRBD1. Germline-derived CDR1 and CDR2 are KGHDR and SFDVKD. With V trimmed by 4 bases and J by 3 bases, 5 bases remained unmatched. The CDR3 is 16 residues long. In nucleotides, the CDR3 is TGTGCCACCAGTGAGGCTCGGACAGGGGGCAAAAACATTCAGTACTTC. This sequence encodes CATSEARTGGKNIQYF.

This clonotype was observed a few times. The CDR3 nucleotides are TGCAGCGTTCAGGGAAATAATGAAGCTTTCTTT. This codes for CSVQGNNEAFF. This chain uses TRBV29-1 with TRBJ1-1; D might be TRBD1 (5 bases). Germline CDR1 reads SQVTM; CDR2 reads ANQGSEA. Trimming took off 5 bases at V and 7 bases at J, with 11 bases between the two ends. The CDR3 consists of 11 residues. Full variable domain (outside the CDR3, taken from reference TRBV29-1 and TRBJ1-1): SAVISQKPSRDICQRGTSLTIQCQVDSQVTMMFWYRQQPGQSLTLIATANQGSEATYESGFVIDKFPISRPNLTFSTLTVSNMSPEDSSIYLCSVQGNNEAFFGQGTRLTVV.

In its sample, this clonotype was seen a few times. The V and J genes are TRBV13 and TRBJ1-6, with a weak D call TRBD1 (5 bases). The V and J ends lost 2 bases and 10 bases respectively, with 9 bases between them. This CDR3 comprises 13 residues. CDR1 is PRHDT, CDR2 FYEKMQ, per germline (reference sequence). CDR3 residues: CASSLRGDSPLHF. The CDR3 DNA reads TGTGCCAGCAGCTTACGGGGGGACTCACCCCTCCACTTT.

V and J are TRBV6-4 and TRBJ2-7; D gene ambiguous. Germline CDR1 reads MRHNA; CDR2 reads SNTAGT. V lost 0 bases and J lost 5, with 17 bases in between. This CDR3 has 16 amino acids. Here the CDR3 DNA reads TGTGCCAGCAGTGACTCGGTAGCAGGCCTGTGTGACGAGCAGTACTTC. Its translation: CASSDSVAGLCDEQYF.

The rearrangement uses TRBV6-5 and TRBJ1-1; D might be TRBD1 (6 bases). Germline-derived CDR1 and CDR2 are MNHEY and SVGAGI. The CDR3 runs 15 residues. Deletions cut 5 bases from V and 4 bases from J, with 17 bases between. The CDR3 DNA sequence: TGTGCCAGCAGTCCCTTCGGGGGGGGGCTCACTGAAGCTTTCTTT. This codes for CASSPFGGGLTEAFF.

The chain has TRBV18 and TRBJ2-7, with D hard to call. The V gene lost 3 bases and the J gene lost 6 bases, with 18 bases spanning the gap. CDR1 and CDR2 from the germline V gene are KGHSH and LQKENI. CDR3 length: 15 amino acids. CDR3: CASSPGRENFGEQYF. The CDR3 bases are TGTGCCAGCTCACCGGGTAGGGAAAATTTCGGCGAGCAGTACTTC.

The gene calls are TRBV6-5 and TRBJ2-2; unclear D gene. CDR3 length: 15 amino acids. V was trimmed by 0 bases and J by 3 bases, leaving 8 bases between them. Germline lookup yields CDR1 MNHEY and CDR2 SVGAGI. The CDR3 bases are TGTGCCAGCAGTTACTCGTGGCAGTACACCGGGGAGCTGTTTTTT. Its protein is CASSYSWQYTGELFF.

Only a few counts were recorded for this clonotype. CDR3 loop: CASSPTVHEAGVGTQYF. In nucleotides, the CDR3 is TGTGCCAGCTCACCAACCGTCCACGAAGCGGGAGTAGGGACCCAGTACTTC. The chain carries TRBV18 and TRBJ2-5; 8 bases line up with TRBD2. The V and J ends lost 2 bases and 7 bases, in that order; junction bases with no gene match: 15. The CDR3 has 17 residues. CDR1 is KGHSH, CDR2 LQKENI, per germline.

The chain combines TRBV3-1 with TRBJ2-5; no firm D call. Per germline, CDR1 LGHDT and CDR2 YNNKEL (reference sequence). The CDR3 totals 16 residues. V was trimmed by 0 bases and J by 2 bases, leaving 13 bases between them. This CDR3 reads CASSQEGTVPQETQYF. The DNA for the CDR3 is TGTGCCAGCAGCCAAGAAGGCACAGTACCACAAGAGACCCAGTACTTC.

The chain carries TRBV7-9 and TRBJ2-3, with D tentatively TRBD1 (5 bases). The J call may not be correct, given that the DNA end is closer to TRBJ2-5. Germline CDR1 is SEHNR and CDR2 is FQNEAQ (reference sequence). The CDR3 consists of 11 residues. The CDR3 spells CASSLIRAQYF. Written as DNA, the CDR3 is TGTGCCAGCAGCTTAATCAGGGCCCAGTACTTC.